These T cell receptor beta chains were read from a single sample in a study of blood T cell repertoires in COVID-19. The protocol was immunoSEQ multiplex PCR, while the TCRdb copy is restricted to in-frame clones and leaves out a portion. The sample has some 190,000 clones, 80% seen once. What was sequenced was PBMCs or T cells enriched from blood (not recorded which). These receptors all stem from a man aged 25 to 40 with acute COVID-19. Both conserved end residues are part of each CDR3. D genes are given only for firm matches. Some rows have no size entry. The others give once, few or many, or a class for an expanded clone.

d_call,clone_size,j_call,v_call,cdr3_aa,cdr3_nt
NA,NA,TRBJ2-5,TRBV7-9,CASSSEGGAWETQYF,TGTGCCAGCAGCTCCGAGGGGGGGGCCTGGGAGACCCAGTACTTC
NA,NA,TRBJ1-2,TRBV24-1,CATSDFAAAGYTF,TGTGCCACCAGTGATTTTGCGGCAGCCGGCTACACCTTC
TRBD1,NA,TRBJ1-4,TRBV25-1,CASSGTGYEKLFF,TGTGCCAGCAGCGGGACAGGGTACGAAAAACTGTTTTTT
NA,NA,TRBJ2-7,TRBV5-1,CASSSTGSSYEQYF,TGCGCCAGCAGCTCGACAGGCAGCTCCTACGAGCAGTACTTC
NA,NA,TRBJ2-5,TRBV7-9,CASSPSSQTQYF,TGTGCCAGCAGCCCTAGTTCGCAGACCCAGTACTTC
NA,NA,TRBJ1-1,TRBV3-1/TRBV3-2,CASSPRVSNTEAFF,TGTGCCAGCAGCCCCCGGGTTTCGAACACTGAAGCTTTCTTT
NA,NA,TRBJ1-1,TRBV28,CASSLVNMNTEAFF,TGTGCCAGCAGTTTAGTAAACATGAACACTGAAGCTTTCTTT
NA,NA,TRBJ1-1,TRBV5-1,CASSTKPNQGPNTEAFF,TGCGCCAGCAGCACTAAACCTAACCAGGGGCCGAACACTGAAGCTTTCTTT
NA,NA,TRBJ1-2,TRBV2,CASSGGSYGYTF,TGTGCCAGCAGTGGGGGCAGCTATGGCTACACCTTC
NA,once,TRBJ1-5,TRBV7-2,CASSLRTGNQPQHF,TGTGCCAGCAGCCTACGTACAGGAAATCAGCCCCAGCATTTT
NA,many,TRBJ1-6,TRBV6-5,CASKHSSYNSPLHF,TGTGCCAGCAAACACAGCTCCTATAATTCACCCCTCCACTTT
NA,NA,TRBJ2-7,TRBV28,CASSFLGLSSYEQYF,TGTGCCAGCAGTTTTCTCGGACTGAGCTCCTACGAGCAGTACTTC
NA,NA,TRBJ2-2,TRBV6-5,CASKMVWQTGELFF,TGTGCCAGCAAAATGGTGTGGCAAACCGGGGAGCTGTTTTTT
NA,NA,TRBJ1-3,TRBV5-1,CASSLAGADGNTIYF,TGCGCCAGCAGCTTGGCTGGGGCGGATGGAAACACCATATATTTT
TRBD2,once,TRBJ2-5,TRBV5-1,CASSPGLAGGLYETQYF,TGCGCCAGCAGCCCTGGACTAGCGGGGGGGCTTTATGAGACCCAGTACTTC
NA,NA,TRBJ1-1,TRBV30,CALGSTEAFF,TGTGCCTTGGGCAGCACTGAAGCTTTCTTT
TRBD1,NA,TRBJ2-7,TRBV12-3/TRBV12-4,CASSWDSSYEQYF,TGTGCCAGCAGTTGGGACAGTTCCTACGAGCAGTACTTC
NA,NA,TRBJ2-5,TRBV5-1,CASSLVGYRETQYF,TGCGCCAGCAGCTTGGTGGGCTACCGGGAGACCCAGTACTTC
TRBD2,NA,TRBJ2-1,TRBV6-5,CATGTSGYNEQFF,TGTGCCACCGGGACTAGCGGATACAATGAGCAGTTCTTC
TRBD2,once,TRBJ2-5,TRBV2,CASSETTGRGGRETQYF,TGTGCCAGCAGTGAAACCACAGGGCGGGGGGGCCGCGAGACCCAGTACTTC
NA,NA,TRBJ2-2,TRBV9,CASSLSTGGTTGELFF,TGTGCCAGCAGCCTTTCTACTGGGGGGACCACCGGGGAGCTGTTTTTT
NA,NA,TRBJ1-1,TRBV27,CASSFRRPGNTEAFF,TGTGCCAGCAGTTTCCGCAGGCCTGGGAACACTGAAGCTTTCTTT
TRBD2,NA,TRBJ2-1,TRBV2,CASIDGLAVKQFF,TGTGCCAGCATCGATGGACTAGCGGTAAAACAGTTCTTC
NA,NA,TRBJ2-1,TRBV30,CAWSGQGGDEQFF,TGTGCCTGGAGCGGGCAGGGTGGGGATGAGCAGTTCTTC
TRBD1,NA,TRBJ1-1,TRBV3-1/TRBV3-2,CASSPGQGEAFF,TGTGCCAGCAGCCCTGGACAGGGAGAAGCTTTCTTT
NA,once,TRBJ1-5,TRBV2,CASSEIRTGGLSNQPQHF,TGTGCCAGCAGTGAAATTCGAACGGGAGGACTTAGCAATCAGCCCCAGCATTTT
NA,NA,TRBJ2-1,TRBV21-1,CASSKVGAGGDEQFF,TGTGCCAGCAGCAAAGTGGGGGCAGGCGGCGATGAGCAGTTCTTC
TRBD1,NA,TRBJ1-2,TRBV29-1,CSVPGQGAYGYTF,TGCAGCGTTCCGGGACAGGGAGCCTATGGCTACACCTTC